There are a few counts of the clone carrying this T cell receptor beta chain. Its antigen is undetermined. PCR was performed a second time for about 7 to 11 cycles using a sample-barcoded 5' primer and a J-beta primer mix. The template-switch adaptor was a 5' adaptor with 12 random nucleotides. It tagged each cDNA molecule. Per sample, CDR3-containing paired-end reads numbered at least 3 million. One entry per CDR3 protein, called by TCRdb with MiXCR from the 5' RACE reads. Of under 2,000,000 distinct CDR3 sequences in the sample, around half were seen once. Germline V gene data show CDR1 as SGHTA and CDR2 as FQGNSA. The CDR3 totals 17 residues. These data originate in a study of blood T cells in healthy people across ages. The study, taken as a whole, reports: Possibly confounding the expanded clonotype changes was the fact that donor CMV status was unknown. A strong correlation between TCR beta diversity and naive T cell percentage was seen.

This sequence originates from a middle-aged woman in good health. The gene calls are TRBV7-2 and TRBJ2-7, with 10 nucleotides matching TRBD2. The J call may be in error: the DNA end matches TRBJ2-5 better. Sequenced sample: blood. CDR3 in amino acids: CASSPNAGTSVSQTQYF. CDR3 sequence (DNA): TGTGCCAGCAGCCCAAACGCCGGGACTAGCGTCTCACAGACCCAGTACTTC.